A selection of T cell receptor beta chains follows, all from one sample in a study of regulatory T cells in long-lasting Graves disease. TCRdb re-called the multiplex PCR reads through MiXCR, storing one row per CDR3 protein. The data contain roughly 380,000 distinct CDR3 sequences, 16% of them singletons. Separately, the same data were catalogued under a study of T cells in Graves' hyperthyroidism and ophthalmopathy.

Sequencing was performed on peripheral blood mononuclear cells (PBMCs), taken at new diagnosis, from a patient treated with antithyroid drugs. These receptors all stem from a man in his forties with Graves disease. The CDR3 runs from the conserved cysteine through the conserved F or W. D genes are given only for firm matches. Expanded clones are given a class, and other clones once, few, many or no size at all.

j_gene	len	abundance	d_gene	v_gene	CDR3nt	CDR3aa
TRBJ2-5	15	many	TRBD2	TRBV30	TGTGCCTGGAGTGTACGCCTAGCGGCCAAAGAGACCCAGTACTTC	CAWSVRLAAKETQYF
TRBJ1-2	11	-	-	TRBV28	TGTGCCAGCAGGGTACACGGTGGCTACACCTTC	CASRVHGGYTF
TRBJ2-1	14	-	TRBD2	TRBV2	TGTGCCAGCAGTGTGGCCCTAGCGGGGGGAGAGCAGTTCTTC	CASSVALAGGEQFF
TRBJ1-5	16	-	TRBD1	TRBV28	TGTGCCAGCAGTTCGCGACAGGGGGCGAGCAATCAGCCCCAGCATTTT	CASSSRQGASNQPQHF
TRBJ2-3	15	many	TRBD1	TRBV5-1	TGCGCCAGCAGCCCCCGACAGGGTAGCACAGATACGCAGTATTTT	CASSPRQGSTDTQYF
TRBJ1-5	15	many	-	TRBV7-3	TGTGCCAGCAGCTTAACGGGCCGCCCCGTTCAGCCCCAGCATTTT	CASSLTGRPVQPQHF
TRBJ2-3	14	few	TRBD1	TRBV10-2	TGCGCCAGCAGACAGGGGGCTGACACAGATACGCAGTATTTT	CASRQGADTDTQYF
TRBJ2-7	13	many	-	TRBV29-1	TGCAGCGTCCCCTCGGGGAGCTCCTACGAGCAGTACTTC	CSVPSGSSYEQYF
TRBJ2-7	15	once	-	TRBV5-1	TGCGCCAGCAGCAGACTCAGGACAGTCAAGGACGAGCAGTACTTC	CASSRLRTVKDEQYF
TRBJ1-1	14	once	-	TRBV6-5	TGTGCCAGCAGTTACAGGGTGGGCGGCACTGAAGCTTTCTTT	CASSYRVGGTEAFF
TRBJ1-3	15	many	-	TRBV4-2	TGTGCCAGCAGCCTCGGGGGAATCTCTGGAAACACCATATATTTT	CASSLGGISGNTIYF
TRBJ1-1	13	many	-	TRBV7-2	TGTGCCAGCAGCTTAGCGCGGAGCGCTGAAGCTTTCTTT	CASSLARSAEAFF
TRBJ2-2	12	many	TRBD2	TRBV30	TGTGCCTGGAGTGTTACGGGGGGATGGCTGTTTTTT	CAWSVTGGWLFF
TRBJ2-1	16	many	TRBD1	TRBV11-3	TGTGCCAGCAGCTTAGGCGGGGACAGGCTCTACAATGAGCAGTTCTTC	CASSLGGDRLYNEQFF
TRBJ2-7	15	many	-	TRBV7-2	TGTGCCAGCAGCTTAGATTACGCCATCTCCTACGAGCAGTACTTC	CASSLDYAISYEQYF
TRBJ2-5	15	few	-	TRBV28	TGTGCCAGCAGTTTATTCGGGGGAGGTTCAGAGACCCAGTACTTC	CASSLFGGGSETQYF
TRBJ2-1	14	few	TRBD2	TRBV19	TGTGCCAGTCGTAGCGGGGCCCGCCGCAATGAGCAGTTCTTC	CASRSGARRNEQFF
TRBJ1-1	11	many	-	TRBV11-1	TGTGCCAGCAGCTTGAGAGCTGAAGCTTTCTTT	CASSLRAEAFF
TRBJ2-5	16	-	TRBD1	TRBV20-1	TGCAGTGCTAGAGTGTGGGACAGGTCCCACCAAGAGACCCAGTACTTC	CSARVWDRSHQETQYF
TRBJ2-7	13	-	-	TRBV11-2	TGTGCCAGCAGCTTAGTACGGATCTACGAGCAGTACTTC	CASSLVRIYEQYF
TRBJ2-1	14	few	-	TRBV5-1	TGCGCCAGCAACCCTGGGGGCTCTCGCAATGAGCAGTTTTTC	CASNPGGSRNEQFF
TRBJ2-1	15	many	-	TRBV5-1	TGCGCCAGCAGCGGGCCAGGCTCTGTAGGGGTTATGCAGTTCTTC	CASSGPGSVGVMQFF
TRBJ2-5	11	many	-	TRBV2	TGTGCCAGCGAGATGCAAGAGACCCAGTACTTC	CASEMQETQYF
TRBJ2-2	16	few	-	TRBV5-4	TGTGCCAGCAGCCCGCCGCCCCAAGGACAAACCGGGGAGCTGTTTTTT	CASSPPPQGQTGELFF
TRBJ2-2	15	many	-	TRBV7-6	TGTGCCAGCAGCCTAAGCGCCCTCAACACCGGGGAGCTGTTTTTT	CASSLSALNTGELFF
TRBJ2-2	11	-	-	TRBV7-2	TGTGCCAGCAGCGTTGCCGGGGAGCTGTTTTTT	CASSVAGELFF
TRBJ2-2	17	few	TRBD1	TRBV4-2	TGTGCCAGCAGCCACCATGGGACAGCGATAAACACCGGGGAGCTGTTTTTT	CASSHHGTAINTGELFF
TRBJ1-4	14	-	-	TRBV7-3	TGTGCCACCAGCAGAGGGGGAACTAATGAAAAACTGTTTTTT	CATSRGGTNEKLFF
TRBJ2-7	18	many	TRBD2	TRBV28	TGTGCCAGCAGCCCCCCCCCCGGACTAGCGGGGGATGGCTACGAGCAGTACTTC	CASSPPPGLAGDGYEQYF
TRBJ2-3	15	many	TRBD2	TRBV10-3	TGTGCCATCAGTGCTACTAGCGGAACCACAGATACGCAGTATTTT	CAISATSGTTDTQYF
TRBJ1-1	13	-	TRBD1	TRBV10-3	TGTGCCATTTCCACAGGGGGAGACACTGAAGCTTTCTTT	CAISTGGDTEAFF
TRBJ1-2	14	many	-	TRBV28	TGTGCCAGCAGTTTAGTGACGGTGGCCTATGGCTACACCTTC	CASSLVTVAYGYTF
TRBJ1-2	15	many	TRBD1	TRBV4-1	TGCGCCAGCAGCCCGCAGGGACAGGGGTTTTATGGCTACACCTTC	CASSPQGQGFYGYTF
TRBJ1-1	13	many	-	TRBV30	TGTGCCTTGAGCAGGGTGCTGAACACTGAAGCTTTCTTT	CALSRVLNTEAFF
TRBJ1-5	14	-	-	TRBV5-1	TGCGCCAGCAGCTTGGATAGGGGGAGTCAGCCCCAGCATTTT	CASSLDRGSQPQHF
TRBJ1-6	16	once	-	TRBV10-3	TGTGCCATCAGTGGATACCGGGACACTAATAATTCACCCCTCCACTTT	CAISGYRDTNNSPLHF
TRBJ1-4	14	few	-	TRBV29-1	TGCAGCGTGGCAGGCGACTCAACTAATGAAAAACTGTTTTTT	CSVAGDSTNEKLFF
TRBJ1-6	16	many	-	TRBV28	TGTGCCAGCAGATCCCTGGTTGAGACAGGCCTTTCACCCCTCCACTTT	CASRSLVETGLSPLHF
TRBJ2-7	15	-	-	TRBV3-1	TGTGCCAGCAGCCCTGAGATAGGGCGGTCCTACGAGCAGTACTTC	CASSPEIGRSYEQYF
TRBJ1-2	11	many	-	TRBV24-1	TGTGCCACCAGTTCGGGGAACGGCTACACCTTC	CATSSGNGYTF
TRBJ2-2	16	-	TRBD2	TRBV6-1	TGTGCCAGCAGCACTAGCGGGGGGTCGGGCACCGGGGAGCTGTTTTTT	CASSTSGGSGTGELFF
TRBJ2-7	15	-	-	TRBV20-1	TGCAGTGCCCCCCCCTTGAAGGGCGGGTCCTCCGAGCAGTACTTC	CSAPPLKGGSSEQYF
TRBJ2-7	12	many	-	TRBV12-5	TGTGCTAGTGGTTTCCAGGGTGGGGAGCAGTACTTC	CASGFQGGEQYF
TRBJ1-2	13	few	TRBD1	TRBV28	TGTGCCAGCAGCAAAACAGGGGTAGGTGGCTACACCTTC	CASSKTGVGGYTF
TRBJ2-1	12	many	-	TRBV5-1	TGCGCCAGCAGCTTGGAGGGGAGTGAGCAGTTCTTC	CASSLEGSEQFF
TRBJ2-3	13	-	TRBD1	TRBV7-6	TGTGCCAGCAGCCAACAGGGGAGATATACGCAGTATTTT	CASSQQGRYTQYF
TRBJ1-5	12	-	-	TRBV19	TGTGCCAGTAGTATTCGGAGTCAGCCCCAGCATTTT	CASSIRSQPQHF
TRBJ2-2	16	many	TRBD1	TRBV5-1	TGCGCCAGCAGCTCGGGGACAGGGGAAGGTGCCGGGGAGCTGTTTTTT	CASSSGTGEGAGELFF
TRBJ1-3	14	many	-	TRBV13	TGTGCCAGCAGCTCACAGGGCTCTGGAAACACCATATATTTT	CASSSQGSGNTIYF
TRBJ2-3	14	few	-	TRBV29-1	TGCAGCGTATTATACACACCTAGCACAGATACGCAGTATTTT	CSVLYTPSTDTQYF
TRBJ1-4	12	many	-	TRBV2	TGTGCCCGCCGGGCGGGTAATGAAAAACTGTTTTTT	CARRAGNEKLFF
TRBJ2-2	14	many	-	TRBV2	TGTGCCAGCAGTGTGGAAGCGCGCGCCGGGGAGCTGTTTTTT	CASSVEARAGELFF
TRBJ2-7	11	many	-	TRBV28	TGTGCCAGCAGTACCCGGAGCGAGCAGTACTTC	CASSTRSEQYF
TRBJ2-5	14	many	-	TRBV18	TGTGCCAGCTCACCACCCGGCGGGTTAAAGACCCAGTACTTC	CASSPPGGLKTQYF
TRBJ2-7	13	-	TRBD1	TRBV25-1	TGTGCCAGCAGTGGTAATCAGGGGGACGAGCAGTACTTC	CASSGNQGDEQYF